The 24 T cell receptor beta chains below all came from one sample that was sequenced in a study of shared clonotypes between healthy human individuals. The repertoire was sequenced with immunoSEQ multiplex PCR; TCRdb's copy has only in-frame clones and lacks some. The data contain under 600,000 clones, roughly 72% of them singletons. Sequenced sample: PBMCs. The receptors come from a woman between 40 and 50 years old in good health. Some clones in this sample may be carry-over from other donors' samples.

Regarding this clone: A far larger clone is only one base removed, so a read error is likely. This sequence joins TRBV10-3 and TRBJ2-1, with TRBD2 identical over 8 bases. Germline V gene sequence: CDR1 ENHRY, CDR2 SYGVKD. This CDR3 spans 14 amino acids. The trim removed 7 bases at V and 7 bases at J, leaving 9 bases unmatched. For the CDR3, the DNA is TGTGCCATCACCCTGGGACTAGGGTGGAATGAGCAGTTCTTC. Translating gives CAITLGLGWNEQFF.

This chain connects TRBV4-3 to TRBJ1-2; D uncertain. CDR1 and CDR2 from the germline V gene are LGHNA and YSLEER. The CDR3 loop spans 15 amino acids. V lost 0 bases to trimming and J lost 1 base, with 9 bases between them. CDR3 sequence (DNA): TGCGCCAGCAGCCAAGATCACATGGTTAACTATGGCTACACCTTC. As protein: CASSQDHMVNYGYTF.

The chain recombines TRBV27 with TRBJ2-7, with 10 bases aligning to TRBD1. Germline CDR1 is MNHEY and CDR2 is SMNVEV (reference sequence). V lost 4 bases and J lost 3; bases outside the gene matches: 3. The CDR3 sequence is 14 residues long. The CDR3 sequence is CASSSRDRGYEQYF. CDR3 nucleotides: TGTGCCAGCAGTTCCCGGGACAGGGGCTACGAGCAGTACTTC.

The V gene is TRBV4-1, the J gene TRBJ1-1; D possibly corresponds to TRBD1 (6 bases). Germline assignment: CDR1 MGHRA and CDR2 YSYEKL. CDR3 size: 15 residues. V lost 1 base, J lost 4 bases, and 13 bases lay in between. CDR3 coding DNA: TGCGCCAGCAGCCAAGGGGTCCAGGGGACCACTGAAGCTTTCTTT. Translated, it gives CASSQGVQGTTEAFF.

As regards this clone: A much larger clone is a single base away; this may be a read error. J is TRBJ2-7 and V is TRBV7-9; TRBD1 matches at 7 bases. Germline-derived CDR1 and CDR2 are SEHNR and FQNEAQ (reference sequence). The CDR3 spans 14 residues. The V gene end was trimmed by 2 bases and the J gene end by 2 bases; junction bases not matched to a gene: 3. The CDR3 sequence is CASSLLTGPYEQYF. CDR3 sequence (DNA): TGTGCCAGCAGCTTATTGACAGGGCCCTACGAGCAGTACTTC.

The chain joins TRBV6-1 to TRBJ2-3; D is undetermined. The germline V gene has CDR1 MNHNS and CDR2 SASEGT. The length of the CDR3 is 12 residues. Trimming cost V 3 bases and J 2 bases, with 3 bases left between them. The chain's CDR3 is CASSDNTDTQYF. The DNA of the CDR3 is TGTGCCAGCAGTGACAACACAGATACGCAGTATTTT.

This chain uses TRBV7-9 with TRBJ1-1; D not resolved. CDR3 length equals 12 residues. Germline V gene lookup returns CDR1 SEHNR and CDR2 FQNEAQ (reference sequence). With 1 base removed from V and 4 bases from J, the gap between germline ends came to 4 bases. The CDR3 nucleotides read TGTGCCAGCAGCTTAGGTAGCACTGAAGCTTTCTTT. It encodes CASSLGSTEAFF.

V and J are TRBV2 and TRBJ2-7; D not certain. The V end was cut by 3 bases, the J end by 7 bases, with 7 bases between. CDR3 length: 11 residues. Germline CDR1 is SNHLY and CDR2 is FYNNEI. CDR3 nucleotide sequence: TGTGCCAGCAGTGATTGGGTAGAGCAGTACTTC. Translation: CASSDWVEQYF.

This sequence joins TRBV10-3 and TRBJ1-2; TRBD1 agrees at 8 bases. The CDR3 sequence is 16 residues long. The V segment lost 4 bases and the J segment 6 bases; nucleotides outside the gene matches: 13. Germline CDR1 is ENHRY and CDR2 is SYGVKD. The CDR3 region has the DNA TGTGCCATCAGTGCCTCCGAGGGAGGACAGGGAGATGGCTACACCTTC. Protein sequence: CAISASEGGQGDGYTF.

This CDR3 is CASSYTRGSNEQFF. DNA of the CDR3: TGTGCCAGCAGTTACACCAGGGGATCCAATGAGCAGTTCTTC. The J gene is TRBJ2-1, the V gene TRBV28, with D possibly being TRBD1 (6 bases). The CDR3 sequence is 14 residues long. Trimming removed 4 bases at V and 6 bases at J, with 13 bases between. Germline CDR1 is MDHEN and CDR2 is SYDVKM.

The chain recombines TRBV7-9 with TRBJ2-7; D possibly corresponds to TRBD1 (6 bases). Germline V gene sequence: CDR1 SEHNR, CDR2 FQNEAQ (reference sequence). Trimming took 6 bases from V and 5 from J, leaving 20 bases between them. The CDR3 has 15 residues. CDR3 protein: CASSPPTGIYHEQYF. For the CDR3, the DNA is TGTGCCAGCAGTCCACCTACAGGGATATATCACGAGCAGTACTTC.

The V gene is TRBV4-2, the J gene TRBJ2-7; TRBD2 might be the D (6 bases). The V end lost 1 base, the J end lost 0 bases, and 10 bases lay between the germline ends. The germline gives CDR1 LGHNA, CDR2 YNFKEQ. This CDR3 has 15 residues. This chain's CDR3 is CASSQGAGSSYEQYF. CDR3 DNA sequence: TGTGCCAGCAGCCAAGGGGCGGGAAGCTCCTACGAGCAGTACTTC.

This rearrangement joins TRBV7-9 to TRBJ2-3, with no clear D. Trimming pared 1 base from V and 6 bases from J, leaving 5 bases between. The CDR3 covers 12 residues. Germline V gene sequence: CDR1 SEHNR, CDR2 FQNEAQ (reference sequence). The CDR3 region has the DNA TGTGCCAGCAGCTTAGAACTGGATACGCAGTATTTT. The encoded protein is CASSLELDTQYF.

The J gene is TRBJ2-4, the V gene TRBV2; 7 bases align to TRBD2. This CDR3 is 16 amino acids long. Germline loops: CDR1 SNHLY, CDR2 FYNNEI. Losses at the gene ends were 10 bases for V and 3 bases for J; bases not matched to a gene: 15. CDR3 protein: CATGGGGEVDKNIQYF. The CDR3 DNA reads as TGTGCCACCGGCGGGGGAGGGGAGGTCGACAAAAACATTCAGTACTTC.

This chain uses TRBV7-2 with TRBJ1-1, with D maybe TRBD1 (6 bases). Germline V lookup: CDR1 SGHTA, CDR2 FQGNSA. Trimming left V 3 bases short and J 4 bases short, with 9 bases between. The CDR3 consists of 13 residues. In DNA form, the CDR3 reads TGTGCCAGCAGCTTTCAGGGGTTCACTGAAGCTTTCTTT. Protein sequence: CASSFQGFTEAFF.

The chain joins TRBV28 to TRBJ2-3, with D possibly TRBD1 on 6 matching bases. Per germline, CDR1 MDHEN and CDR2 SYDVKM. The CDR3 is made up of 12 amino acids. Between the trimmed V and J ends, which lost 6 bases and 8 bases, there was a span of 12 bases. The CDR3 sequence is CASRPDSPTQYF. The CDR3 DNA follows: TGTGCCAGCAGGCCGGACAGCCCTACGCAGTATTTT.

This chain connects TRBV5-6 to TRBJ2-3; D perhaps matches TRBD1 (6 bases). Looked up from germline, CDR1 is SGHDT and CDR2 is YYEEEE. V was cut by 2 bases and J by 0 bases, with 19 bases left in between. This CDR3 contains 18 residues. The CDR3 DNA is TGTGCCAGCAGCTTAAGGATCTGGACAGCTACTAGCACAGATACGCAGTATTTT. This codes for CASSLRIWTATSTDTQYF.

This chain's CDR3 is CASSPRGQGGTGELFF. The CDR3 region has the DNA TGCGCCAGCAGCCCTAGAGGCCAGGGCGGGACCGGGGAGCTGTTTTTT. This rearrangement joins TRBV4-1 to TRBJ2-2; D possibly uses TRBD1 or TRBD2 (5 bases each). In germline, CDR1 is MGHRA, CDR2 YSYEKL. The length of the CDR3 is 16 residues. Trimming pared 4 bases from V and 5 bases from J, leaving 17 bases between.

CDR3 in amino acids: CATQTSGYQETQYF. The CDR3 coding sequence is TGCGCCACTCAGACTAGCGGGTATCAAGAGACCCAGTACTTC. V is TRBV10-2 and J is TRBJ2-5; 10 nucleotides agree with TRBD2. CDR1 is WSHSY and CDR2 is SAAADI in the germline V gene. The CDR3 totals 14 residues. The junction had 7 bases not matched to a gene; V was cut back by 10 bases and J by 2 bases.

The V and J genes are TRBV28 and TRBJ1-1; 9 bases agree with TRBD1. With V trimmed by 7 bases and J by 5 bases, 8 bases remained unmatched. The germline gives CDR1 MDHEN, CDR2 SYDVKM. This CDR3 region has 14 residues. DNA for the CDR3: TGTGCCAGCAAAAACAGGGGGCAGAGGACTGAAGCTTTCTTT. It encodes CASKNRGQRTEAFF.

The CDR3 region has the DNA TGTGCCAGCAGCTTACGACGGACAGGGTCCACAGATACGCAGTATTTT. Translating it yields CASSLRRTGSTDTQYF. The chain employs TRBV7-2 and TRBJ2-3, with 8 bases matching TRBD1. The V segment lost 2 bases and the J segment 2 bases; nucleotides outside the gene matches: 6. CDR3 size: 16 residues. The V gene's germline CDR1 is SGHTA and CDR2 FQGNSA.

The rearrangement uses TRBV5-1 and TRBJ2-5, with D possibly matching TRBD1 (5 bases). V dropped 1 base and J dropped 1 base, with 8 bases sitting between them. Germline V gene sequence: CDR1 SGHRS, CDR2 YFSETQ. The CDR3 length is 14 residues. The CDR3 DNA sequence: TGCGCCAGCAGCTTGACAGGAACCCAAGAGACCCAGTACTTC. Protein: CASSLTGTQETQYF.

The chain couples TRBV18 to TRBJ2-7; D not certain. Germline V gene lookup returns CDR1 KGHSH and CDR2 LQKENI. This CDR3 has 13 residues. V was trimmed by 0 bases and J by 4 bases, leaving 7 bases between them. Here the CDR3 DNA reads TGTGCCAGCTCACCACCGGCACAATACGAGCAGTACTTC. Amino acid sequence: CASSPPAQYEQYF. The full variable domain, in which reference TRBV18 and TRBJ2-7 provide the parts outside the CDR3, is NAGVMQNPRHLVRRRGQEARLRCSPMKGHSHVYWYRQLPEEGLKFMVYLQKENIIDESGMPKERFSAEFPKEGPSILRIQQVVRGDSAAYFCASSPPAQYEQYFGPGTRLTVT.

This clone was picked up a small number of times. CDR3 bases: TGTGCCAGCAGTTACCCTCCGGACTTTTATAGCAATCAGCCCCAGCATTTT. This codes for CASSYPPDFYSNQPQHF. V gene TRBV6-7 combines with J gene TRBJ1-5; D ambiguous. TRBV6-7 is an open reading frame, and its role is uncertain. Trimming took 2 bases from V and 0 from J, leaving 14 bases between them. This CDR3 contains 17 residues.